This T cell receptor (beta chain) was sequenced in a study of blood T cell repertoires in COVID-19. At the level of the study: Acute and convalescent COVID-19 specimens originated in the United States, Italy and Spain. PBMCs, B-cell-depleted T cells, or T cells were the source of the cDNA or gDNA that made up the material.

Of note for this clone: Compared with germline, one end of the junction differs, possibly owing to a read error.

Per the study methods: Amplified reference gene primers provided the basis for estimating nucleated cell counts. Profiled with immunoSEQ multiplex PCR; TCRdb holds only in-frame clones, not every one. D and trimming come from the DNA, and the V and J calls and clone size come from that table. The profile covers 250,000 to 300,000 clones, with 75% to 90% appearing a single time and more than 9.5% taken by the ten largest. Germline V lookup: CDR1 PRHDT, CDR2 FYEKMQ (reference sequence). This CDR3 region has 14 residues. The source of this sequence is a woman between 65 and 79 years old with acute or convalescent COVID-19. The rearrangement uses TRBV13 and TRBJ1-2; 7 bases are shared with TRBD1. Sequencing was done on a sample of peripheral blood. The CDR3 bases are TGTGCCGGCAGCTTAGAGGGGACAGCGTATGGCTACACCTTC. Protein sequence: CAGSLEGTAYGYTF.